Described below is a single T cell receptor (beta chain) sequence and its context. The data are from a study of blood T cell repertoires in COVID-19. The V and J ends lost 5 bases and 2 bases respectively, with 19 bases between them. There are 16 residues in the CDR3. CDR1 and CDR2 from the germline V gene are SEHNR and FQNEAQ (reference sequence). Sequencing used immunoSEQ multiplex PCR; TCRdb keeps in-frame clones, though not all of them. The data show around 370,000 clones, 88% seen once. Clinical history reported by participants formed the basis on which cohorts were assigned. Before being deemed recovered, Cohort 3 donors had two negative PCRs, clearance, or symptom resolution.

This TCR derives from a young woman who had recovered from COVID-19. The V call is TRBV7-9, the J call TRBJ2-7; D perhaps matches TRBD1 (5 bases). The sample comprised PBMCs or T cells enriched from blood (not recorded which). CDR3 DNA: TGTGCCAGCAGCGCCTTACAGGTTCCTAGGCCCTACGAGCAGTACTTC. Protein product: CASSALQVPRPYEQYF.